This TCR beta chain was retrieved from a study of T-cell memory formation after mild COVID-19. Overall study: Most TCR clusters belonged to a single donor.

V was shortened by 2 bases and J by 5 bases, with 13 bases between the two germline ends. The CDR3 length is 14 residues. Germline V gene sequence: CDR1 SGHTA, CDR2 FQGTGA. TCRdb passed the 5' RACE reads through MiXCR, listing each CDR3 protein once. The repertoire includes 470,000 or so distinct CDR3 sequences, 18% of them detected once, and 12% sits in the top ten. This clonotype turned up a few times. What it binds is not known. Study findings and constraints: Pre-infection memory contained some responding clones, which suggested that cross-reactive memory had joined.

This chain uses TRBV7-3 with TRBJ2-7, with D tentatively TRBD2 (5 bases). Sequenced: PBMCs or a T cell subset sorted from them (not recorded which). This sequence was found in an adult woman who had mild COVID-19 (a few samples of this study predate the infection). Cell type and time point are not known. CDR3 protein: CASSLGAGQDEQYF. For the CDR3, the DNA is TGTGCCAGCAGCTTAGGTGCGGGCCAAGACGAGCAGTACTTC.